This entry features one TCR beta chain sequence. Its target is unknown. The data stem from a study of Ad26.COV2.S vaccination and SARS-CoV-2 variants. The method was immunoSEQ multiplex PCR; TCRdb's version includes in-frame clones alone and lacks a portion of them. The table records about 400,000 clones, approximately 87% of them present only once. Study results and limitations: For non-spike TCRs, breadth in vaccine recipients resembled that in placebo recipients.

The germline V gene encodes CDR1 GTSNPN and CDR2 SVGIG (reference sequence). The J segment lost 6 bases and the V segment lost 5 bases, leaving 9 bases of the junction unmatched. The CDR3 runs 14 residues. The sample's treatment: some 20 received Ad26.COV2.S at low or high dose, single or two shots; 5 received placebo; per-sample allocation not given. At day 63 after the first vaccine or placebo injection, samples were drawn. This receptor was obtained from a person aged 18-60 years who received the Ad26.COV2.S COVID-19 vaccine or a placebo. The genes are TRBV30 and TRBJ2-2; 7 bases match TRBD2. This specimen consisted of peripheral blood, obtained in a trial of Ad26.COV2.S vaccine versus placebo. The CDR3 spells CAWPRGGLAGELFF. The CDR3 DNA reads TGTGCCTGGCCAAGGGGAGGGCTGGCCGGGGAGCTGTTTTTT.